The T cell receptor beta chain described here comes from a study of T cells in Graves' hyperthyroidism and ophthalmopathy. Study findings and constraints: A model of 13 V-J features distinguished ophthalmopathy from stable hyperthyroidism.

RNA transcripts served as the template for amplifying TCR beta CDR3 regions. The HTBI set primed first-round TCR CDR3 RT-PCR. TCRdb processed the multiplex PCR reads anew with MiXCR; each CDR3 protein has one entry. Among about 570,000 distinct CDR3 sequences, under 60% were seen once, and the ten largest hold around 20%. This clonotype came up many times. Antigen: not known. CDR3 length equals 16 residues. Trimming cost V 8 bases and J 12 bases, with 26 bases left between them. CDR1 and CDR2 from the germline V gene are SNHLY and FYNNEI. V is TRBV2 and J is TRBJ1-6; possibly TRBD1 for D (5 bases). The TCR sequence derives from an adult woman with Graves' disease, either hyperthyroidism or ophthalmopathy (not recorded which). Sequenced: peripheral blood or thyroid tissue (not recorded which). The CDR3 DNA reads TGTGCCAGCGTGGGGAGGCTATACCTGCAGGGTTTACCCCTCCACTTT. This encodes CASVGRLYLQGLPLHF.